The source of this T cell receptor (beta chain) is a study of OX40 agonist ivuxolimab in advanced cancers. Sequenced by immunoSEQ multiplex PCR; TCRdb stores in-frame clones only, minus some. Of about 53,000 clones listed, 85% to 90% were seen once; the top ten hold approximately 10%. The V gene's germline CDR1 is MNHNY and CDR2 SVGAGI (reference sequence). CDR3 size: 15 residues. V dropped 6 bases and J dropped 7 bases, with 19 bases sitting between them. This chain uses TRBV6-6 with TRBJ1-5; unclear D gene. The sample was CD4+ or CD8+ T cells sorted from blood, taken in a trial of the OX40 agonist ivuxolimab. The clonotype originates from an adult with an advanced solid tumor such as melanoma, head and neck, liver or kidney cancer. CDR3 in amino acids: CASRASRGLGQPQHF. DNA of the CDR3: TGTGCCAGCAGGGCAAGCCGAGGGCTGGGCCAGCCCCAGCATTTT.